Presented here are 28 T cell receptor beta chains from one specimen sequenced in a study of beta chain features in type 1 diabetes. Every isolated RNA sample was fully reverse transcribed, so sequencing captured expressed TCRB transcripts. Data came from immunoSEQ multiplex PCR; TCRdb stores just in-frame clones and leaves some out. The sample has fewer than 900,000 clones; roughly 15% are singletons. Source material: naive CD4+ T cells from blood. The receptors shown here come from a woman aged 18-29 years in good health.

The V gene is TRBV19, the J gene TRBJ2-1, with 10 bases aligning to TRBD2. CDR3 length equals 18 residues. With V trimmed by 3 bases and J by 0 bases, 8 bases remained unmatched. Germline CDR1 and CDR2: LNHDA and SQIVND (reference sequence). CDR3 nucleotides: TGTGCCAGTAGTATCTGGCTAGCGGGAGCGGCCTCCTACAATGAGCAGTTCTTC. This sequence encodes CASSIWLAGAASYNEQFF.

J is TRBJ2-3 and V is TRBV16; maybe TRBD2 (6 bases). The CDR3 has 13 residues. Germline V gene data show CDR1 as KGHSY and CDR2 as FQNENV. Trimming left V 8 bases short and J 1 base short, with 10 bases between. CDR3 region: CASGERGTDTQYF. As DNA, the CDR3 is TGTGCCAGCGGAGAGCGGGGCACAGATACGCAGTATTTT. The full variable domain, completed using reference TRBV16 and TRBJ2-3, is GEEVAQTPKHLVRGEGQKAKLYCAPIKGHSYVFWYQQVLKNEFKFLISFQNENVFDETGMPKERFSAKCLPNSPCSLEIQATKLEDSAVYFCASGERGTDTQYFGPGTRLTVL.

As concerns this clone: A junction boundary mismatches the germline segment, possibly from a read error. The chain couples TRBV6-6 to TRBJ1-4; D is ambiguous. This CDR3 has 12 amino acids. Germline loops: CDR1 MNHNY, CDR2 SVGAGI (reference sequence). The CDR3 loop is CAISGVNEKLFF. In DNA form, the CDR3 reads TGTGCCATCAGTGGAGTTAATGAAAAACTGTTTTTT.

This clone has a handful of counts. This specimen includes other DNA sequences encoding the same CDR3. Here the CDR3 DNA reads TGCGCCAGCAGCCTGGGACAGAACACAGATACGCAGTATTTT. It encodes CASSLGQNTDTQYF. This chain uses TRBV5-1 with TRBJ2-3; 7 bases are a match to TRBD1. The CDR3 contains 14 residues. Germline trimming cut 4 bases from V and 2 bases from J; bases unmatched to any gene: 4. Germline V gives CDR1 SGHRS, CDR2 YFSETQ.

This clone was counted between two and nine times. The CDR3 coding sequence is TGTGCCAGCAGCTCACAGGGGATGGGGGCCAACGTCCTGACTTTC. Translating gives CASSSQGMGANVLTF. The chain carries TRBV7-9 and TRBJ2-6; 7 positions agree with TRBD1. The CDR3 extends over 15 amino acids. Losses at the gene ends were 4 bases for V and 4 bases for J; bases not matched to a gene: 4. Germline CDR1 reads SEHNR; CDR2 reads FQNEAQ (reference sequence).

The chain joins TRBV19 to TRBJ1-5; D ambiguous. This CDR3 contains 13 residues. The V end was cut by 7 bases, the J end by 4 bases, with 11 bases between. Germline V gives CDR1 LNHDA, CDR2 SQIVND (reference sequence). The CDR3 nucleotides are TGTGCCAGTATGTTTAAGGGAAATCAGCCCCAGCATTTT. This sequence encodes CASMFKGNQPQHF.

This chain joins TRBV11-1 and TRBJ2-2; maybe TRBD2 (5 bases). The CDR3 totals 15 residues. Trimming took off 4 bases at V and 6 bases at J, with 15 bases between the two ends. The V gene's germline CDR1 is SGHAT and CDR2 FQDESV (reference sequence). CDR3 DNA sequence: TGTGCCAGCAGCTCAATTAAGGCGGGCGCCGGGGAGCTGTTTTTT. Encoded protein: CASSSIKAGAGELFF.

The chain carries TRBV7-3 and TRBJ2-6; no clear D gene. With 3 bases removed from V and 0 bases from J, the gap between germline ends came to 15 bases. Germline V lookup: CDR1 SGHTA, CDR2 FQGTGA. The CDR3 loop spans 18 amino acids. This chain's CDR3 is CASSFQTWRSSGANVLTF. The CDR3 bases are TGTGCCAGCAGCTTTCAAACTTGGCGGTCCTCTGGGGCCAACGTCCTGACTTTC. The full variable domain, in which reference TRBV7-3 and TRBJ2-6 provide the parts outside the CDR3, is GAGVSQTPSNKVTEKGKYVELRCDPISGHTALYWYRQSLGQGPEFLIYFQGTGAADDSGLPNDRFFAVRPEGSVSTLKIQRTERGDSAVYLCASSFQTWRSSGANVLTFGAGSRLTVL.

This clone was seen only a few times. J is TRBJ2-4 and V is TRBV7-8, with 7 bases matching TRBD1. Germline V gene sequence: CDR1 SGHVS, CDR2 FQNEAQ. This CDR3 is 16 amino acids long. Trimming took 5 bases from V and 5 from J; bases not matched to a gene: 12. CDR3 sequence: CASSKRTGSTQNIQYF. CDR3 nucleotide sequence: TGTGCCAGCAGCAAAAGGACAGGATCAACTCAAAACATTCAGTACTTC.

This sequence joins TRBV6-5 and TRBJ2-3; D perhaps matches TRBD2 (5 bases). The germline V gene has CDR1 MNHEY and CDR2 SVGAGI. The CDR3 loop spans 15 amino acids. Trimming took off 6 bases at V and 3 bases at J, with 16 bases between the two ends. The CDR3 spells CASSPRGSGTDTQYF. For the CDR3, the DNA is TGTGCCAGCAGCCCCCGAGGGTCGGGGACAGATACGCAGTATTTT.

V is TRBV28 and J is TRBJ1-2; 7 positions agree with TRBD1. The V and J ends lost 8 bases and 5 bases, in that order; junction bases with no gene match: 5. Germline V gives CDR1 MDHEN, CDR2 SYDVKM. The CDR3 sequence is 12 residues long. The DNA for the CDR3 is TGTGCCAGCCTACAGGGGCTTTATGGCTACACCTTC. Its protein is CASLQGLYGYTF.

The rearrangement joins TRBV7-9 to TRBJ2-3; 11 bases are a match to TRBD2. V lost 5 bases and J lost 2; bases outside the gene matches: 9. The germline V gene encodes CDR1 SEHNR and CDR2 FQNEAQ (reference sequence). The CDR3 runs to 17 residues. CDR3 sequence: CASSELSSGRPTDTQYF. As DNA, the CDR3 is TGTGCCAGCAGCGAACTATCTAGCGGGAGGCCCACAGATACGCAGTATTTT.

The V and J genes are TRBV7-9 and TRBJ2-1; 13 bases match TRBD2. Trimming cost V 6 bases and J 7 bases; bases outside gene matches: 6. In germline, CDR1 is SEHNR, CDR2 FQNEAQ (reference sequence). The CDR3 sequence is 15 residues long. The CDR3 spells CASRLGLAGRNEQFF. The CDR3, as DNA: TGTGCCAGCAGACTGGGACTAGCGGGACGGAATGAGCAGTTCTTC.

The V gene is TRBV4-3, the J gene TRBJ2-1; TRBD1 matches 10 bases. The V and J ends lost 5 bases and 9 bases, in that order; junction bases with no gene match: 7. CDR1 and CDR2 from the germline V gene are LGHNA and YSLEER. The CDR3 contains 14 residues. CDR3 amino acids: CASSKGQGRPEQFF. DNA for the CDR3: TGCGCCAGCAGCAAGGGACAGGGGCGACCTGAGCAGTTCTTC.

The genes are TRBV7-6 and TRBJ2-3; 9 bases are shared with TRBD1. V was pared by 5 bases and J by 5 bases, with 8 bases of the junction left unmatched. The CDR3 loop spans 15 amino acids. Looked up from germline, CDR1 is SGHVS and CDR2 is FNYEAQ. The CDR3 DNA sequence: TGTGCCAGCAGCGAGGGACAGGGAAATCTAGATACGCAGTATTTT. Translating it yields CASSEGQGNLDTQYF.

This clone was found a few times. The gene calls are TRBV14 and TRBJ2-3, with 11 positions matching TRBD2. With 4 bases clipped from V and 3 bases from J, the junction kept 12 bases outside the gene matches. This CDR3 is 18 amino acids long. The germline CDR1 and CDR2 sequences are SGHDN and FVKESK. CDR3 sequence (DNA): TGTGCCAGCAGCCCCCTAGCGGGAGGACGTCTTTGGACAGATACGCAGTATTTT. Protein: CASSPLAGGRLWTDTQYF.

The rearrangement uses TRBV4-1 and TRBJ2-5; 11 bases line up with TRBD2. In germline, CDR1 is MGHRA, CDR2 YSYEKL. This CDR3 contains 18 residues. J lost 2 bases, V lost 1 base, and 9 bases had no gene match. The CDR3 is CASSQGSRLAGGQETQYF. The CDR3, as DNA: TGCGCCAGCAGCCAAGGATCAAGGCTAGCGGGAGGACAAGAGACCCAGTACTTC.

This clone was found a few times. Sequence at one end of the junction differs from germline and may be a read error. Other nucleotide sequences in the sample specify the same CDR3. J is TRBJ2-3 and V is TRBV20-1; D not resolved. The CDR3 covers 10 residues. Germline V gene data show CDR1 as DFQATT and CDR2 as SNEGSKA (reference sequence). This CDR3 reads CSASRDTQYF. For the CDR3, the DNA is TGCAGTGCTAGCAGAGATACGCAGTATTTT.

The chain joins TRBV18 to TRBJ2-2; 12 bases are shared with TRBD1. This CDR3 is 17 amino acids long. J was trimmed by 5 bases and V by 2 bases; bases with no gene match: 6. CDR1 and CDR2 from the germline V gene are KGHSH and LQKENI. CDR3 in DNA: TGTGCCAGCTCACCAGGGACAGGGGGCGGCTGGACCGGGGAGCTGTTTTTT. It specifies CASSPGTGGGWTGELFF.

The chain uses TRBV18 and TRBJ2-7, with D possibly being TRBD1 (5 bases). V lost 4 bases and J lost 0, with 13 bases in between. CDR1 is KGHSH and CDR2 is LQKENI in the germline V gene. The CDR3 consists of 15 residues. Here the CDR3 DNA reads TGTGCCAGCTCACTATTTGGACATGCCTCCTACGAGCAGTACTTC. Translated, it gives CASSLFGHASYEQYF.

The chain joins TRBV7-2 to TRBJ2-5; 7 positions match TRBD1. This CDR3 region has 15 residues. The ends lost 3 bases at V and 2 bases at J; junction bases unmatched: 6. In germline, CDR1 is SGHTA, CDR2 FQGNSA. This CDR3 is CASSFRQGLQETQYF. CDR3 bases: TGTGCCAGCAGCTTTCGACAGGGCCTACAAGAGACCCAGTACTTC.

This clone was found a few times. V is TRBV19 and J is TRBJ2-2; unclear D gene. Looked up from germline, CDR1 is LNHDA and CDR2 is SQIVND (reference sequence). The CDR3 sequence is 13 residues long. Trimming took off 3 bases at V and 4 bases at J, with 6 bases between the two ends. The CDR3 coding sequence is TGTGCCAGTAGTATTAGGCCCACCGGGGAGCTGTTTTTT. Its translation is CASSIRPTGELFF.

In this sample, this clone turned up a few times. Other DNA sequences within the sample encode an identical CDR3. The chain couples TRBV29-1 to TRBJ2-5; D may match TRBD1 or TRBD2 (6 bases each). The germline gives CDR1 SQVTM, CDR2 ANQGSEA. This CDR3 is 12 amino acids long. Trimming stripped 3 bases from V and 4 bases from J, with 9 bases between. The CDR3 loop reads CSVEGGGETQYF. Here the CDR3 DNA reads TGCAGCGTTGAGGGGGGCGGAGAGACCCAGTACTTC. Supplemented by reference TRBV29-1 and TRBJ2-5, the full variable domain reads SAVISQKPSRDICQRGTSLTIQCQVDSQVTMMFWYRQQPGQSLTLIATANQGSEATYESGFVIDKFPISRPNLTFSTLTVSNMSPEDSSIYLCSVEGGGETQYFGPGTRLLVL.

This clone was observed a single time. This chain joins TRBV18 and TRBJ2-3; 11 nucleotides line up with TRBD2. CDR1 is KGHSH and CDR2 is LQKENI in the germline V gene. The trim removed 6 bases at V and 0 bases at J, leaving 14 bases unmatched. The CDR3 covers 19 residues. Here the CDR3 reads CASSPRLAGNVASTDTQYF. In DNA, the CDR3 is TGTGCCAGCTCTCCAAGACTAGCGGGAAACGTTGCTAGCACAGATACGCAGTATTTT.

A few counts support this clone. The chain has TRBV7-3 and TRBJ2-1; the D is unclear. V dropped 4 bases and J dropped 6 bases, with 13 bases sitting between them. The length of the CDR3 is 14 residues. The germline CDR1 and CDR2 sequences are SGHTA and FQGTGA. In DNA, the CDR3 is TGTGCCAGCAGCTCTCACGACTTATCCAATGAGCAGTTCTTC. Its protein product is CASSSHDLSNEQFF.

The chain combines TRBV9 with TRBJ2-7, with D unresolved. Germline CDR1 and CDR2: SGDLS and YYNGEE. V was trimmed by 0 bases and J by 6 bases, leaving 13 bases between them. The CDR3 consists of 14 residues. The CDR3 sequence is CASSVEATFTEQYF. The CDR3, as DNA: TGTGCCAGCAGCGTAGAAGCCACCTTCACCGAGCAGTACTTC.

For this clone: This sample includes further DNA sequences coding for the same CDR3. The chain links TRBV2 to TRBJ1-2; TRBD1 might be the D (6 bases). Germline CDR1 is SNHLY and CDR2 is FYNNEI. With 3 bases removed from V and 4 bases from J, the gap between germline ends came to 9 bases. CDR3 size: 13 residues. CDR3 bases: TGTGCCAGCAGTGAGACAGGATCCTATGGCTACACCTTC. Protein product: CASSETGSYGYTF.

The CDR3 coding sequence is TGTGCCAGCTCACCACCTGGGGGGACCTCCTACAATGAGCAGTTCTTC. Amino acids: CASSPPGGTSYNEQFF. The chain carries TRBV18 and TRBJ2-1; a weak D match, TRBD2 (6 bases). The germline V gene has CDR1 KGHSH and CDR2 LQKENI. This CDR3 contains 16 residues. The V gene lost 0 bases and the J gene lost 0 bases, with 9 bases spanning the gap.